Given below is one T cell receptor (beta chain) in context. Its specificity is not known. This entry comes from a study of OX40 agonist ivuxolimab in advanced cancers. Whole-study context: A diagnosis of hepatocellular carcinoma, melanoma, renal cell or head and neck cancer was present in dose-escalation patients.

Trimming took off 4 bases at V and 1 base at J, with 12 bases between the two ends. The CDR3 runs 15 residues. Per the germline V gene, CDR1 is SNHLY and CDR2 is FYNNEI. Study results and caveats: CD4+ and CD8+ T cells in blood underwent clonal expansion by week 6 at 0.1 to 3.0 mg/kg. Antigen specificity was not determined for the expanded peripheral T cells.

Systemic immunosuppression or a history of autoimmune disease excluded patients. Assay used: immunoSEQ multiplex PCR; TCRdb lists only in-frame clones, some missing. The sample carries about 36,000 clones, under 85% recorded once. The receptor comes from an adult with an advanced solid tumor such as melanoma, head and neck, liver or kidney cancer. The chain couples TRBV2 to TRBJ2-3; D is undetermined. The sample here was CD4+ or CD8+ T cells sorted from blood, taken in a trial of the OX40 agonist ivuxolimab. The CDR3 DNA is TGTGCCAGCAGTGTAGGCTACCGAGGCACAGATACGCAGTATTTT. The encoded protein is CASSVGYRGTDTQYF.